This T cell receptor (beta chain) was profiled in a study of blood T cell repertoires in COVID-19. The CDR3 loop spans 16 amino acids. Germline CDR1 and CDR2: SGHAT and FQDESV (reference sequence). The germline V and J ends were trimmed by 5 bases and 0 bases, with 16 bases remaining between them. Using immunoSEQ multiplex PCR, the repertoire was profiled, and TCRdb retains in-frame clones only, with some absent. The sample records fewer than 300,000 clones, approximately 88% being singletons. J is TRBJ1-2 and V is TRBV11-1, with D tentatively TRBD1 (6 bases). Material: peripheral blood. This clonotype was obtained from a man between 18 and 35 years old with active or convalescent COVID-19. The CDR3 DNA is TGTGCCAGCAGCGACCCGAACAGGGCGACTAACTATGGCTACACCTTC. Encoded protein: CASSDPNRATNYGYTF.